These T cell receptor beta chains were read from a single sample in a study of T cell repertoires in aging, cancer and after chemotherapy. TCRdb called the multiplex PCR reads again in MiXCR, with one record for every CDR3 protein. In the table there are fewer than 15,000 distinct CDR3 sequences, under 30% of which are singletons. The sample comprised blood. These receptors were obtained from a human donor in good health. The CDR3 runs from the conserved cysteine through the conserved F or W. The order of the fields is CDR3 protein, CDR3 DNA, J gene, D gene, V gene, clone size. A D gene is named only where the DNA matches it firmly. Clone size is given for some rows only: seen once, a few or many times, or a class if the clone is expanded.

CDR3aa: CASSPNRNKNTGELFF; CDR3nt: TGTGCCAGTAGCCCGAACAGGAATAAGAACACCGGGGAGCTGTTTTTT; j_gene: TRBJ2-2; d_gene: .; v_gene: TRBV19; abundance: few
CDR3aa: CASTEGRLAGVDIQYF; CDR3nt: TGTGCCAGCACCGAGGGGAGGCTAGCGGGGGTAGACATTCAGTACTTC; j_gene: TRBJ2-4; d_gene: TRBD2; v_gene: TRBV6-2/TRBV6-3; abundance: .
CDR3aa: CASSSVKKGLNTEAFF; CDR3nt: TGTGCCAGCAGCTCTGTGAAGAAGGGCCTGAACACTGAAGCTTTCTTT; j_gene: TRBJ1-1; d_gene: .; v_gene: TRBV12-3/TRBV12-4; abundance: few
CDR3aa: CASSEAWTGGTDTQYF; CDR3nt: TGTGCCAGCAGTGAAGCGTGGACAGGGGGCACAGATACGCAGTATTTT; j_gene: TRBJ2-3; d_gene: TRBD1; v_gene: TRBV6-1; abundance: many
CDR3aa: CASSEYQLFF; CDR3nt: TGTGCCAGCAGTGAGTACCAACTGTTTTTT; j_gene: TRBJ1-4; d_gene: .; v_gene: TRBV6-5; abundance: many
CDR3aa: CSARDWLEGGTEAFF; CDR3nt: TGCAGTGCTAGAGATTGGTTGGAGGGGGGCACTGAAGCTTTCTTT; j_gene: TRBJ1-1; d_gene: .; v_gene: TRBV20-1; abundance: .
CDR3aa: CSARTGGGTYNEQFF; CDR3nt: TGCAGTGCTAGAACGGGGGGGGGAACCTACAATGAGCAGTTCTTC; j_gene: TRBJ2-1; d_gene: TRBD2; v_gene: TRBV20-1; abundance: .
CDR3aa: CASSDRLYEQYF; CDR3nt: TGTGCCAGTAGTGATCGACTATACGAGCAGTACTTC; j_gene: TRBJ2-7; d_gene: .; v_gene: TRBV19; abundance: medium-sized
CDR3aa: CASSGIRGRSQETQYF; CDR3nt: TGTGCCAGCAGTGGCATTAGGGGGCGCAGCCAAGAGACCCAGTACTTC; j_gene: TRBJ2-5; d_gene: TRBD1; v_gene: TRBV25-1; abundance: .
CDR3aa: CASSYRGYKQYF; CDR3nt: TGTGCCAGCAGTTACCGGGGGTACAAGCAGTACTTC; j_gene: TRBJ2-7; d_gene: .; v_gene: TRBV12-3/TRBV12-4; abundance: .
CDR3aa: CASSPERGGYNEQFF; CDR3nt: TGTGCCAGCTCACCGGAGAGGGGGGGCTACAATGAGCAGTTCTTC; j_gene: TRBJ2-1; d_gene: .; v_gene: TRBV18; abundance: .
CDR3aa: CASSLDSGPGYEQFF; CDR3nt: TGTGCCAGCAGCTTAGATAGTGGCCCCGGATATGAGCAGTTCTTC; j_gene: TRBJ2-1; d_gene: .; v_gene: TRBV7-2; abundance: many
CDR3aa: CASSRDRGAYEQYF; CDR3nt: TGTGCCAGCTCCCGGGACAGGGGAGCCTACGAGCAGTACTTC; j_gene: TRBJ2-7; d_gene: TRBD1; v_gene: TRBV2; abundance: .
CDR3aa: CAWSSLGHLYNSPLHF; CDR3nt: TGTGCCTGGAGCTCCTTAGGGCACCTTTATAATTCACCCCTCCACTTT; j_gene: TRBJ1-6; d_gene: .; v_gene: TRBV30; abundance: few
CDR3aa: CASSRGGGSGNTIYF; CDR3nt: TGTGCCAGCAGCCGAGGTGGGGGCTCTGGAAACACCATATATTTT; j_gene: TRBJ1-3; d_gene: .; v_gene: TRBV12-3/TRBV12-4; abundance: .
CDR3aa: CASKRGALQETQYF; CDR3nt: TGTGCCAGCAAGCGGGGGGCTCTCCAAGAGACCCAGTACTTC; j_gene: TRBJ2-5; d_gene: TRBD2; v_gene: TRBV10-3; abundance: .
CDR3aa: CASSYSLGNTEAFF; CDR3nt: TGTGCCAGCAGTTACTCGCTGGGGAACACTGAAGCTTTCTTT; j_gene: TRBJ1-1; d_gene: .; v_gene: TRBV6-5; abundance: few
CDR3aa: CASSFWMGQGATVNGYTF; CDR3nt: TGTGCCAGCAGTTTTTGGATGGGACAGGGGGCGACCGTAAATGGCTACACCTTC; j_gene: TRBJ1-2; d_gene: TRBD1; v_gene: TRBV12-3/TRBV12-4; abundance: few
CDR3aa: CASSSGGAKSYEQYF; CDR3nt: TGTGCCAGCAGTTCCGGTGGGGCAAAATCCTACGAGCAGTACTTC; j_gene: TRBJ2-7; d_gene: .; v_gene: TRBV6-5; abundance: few
CDR3aa: CASSRGQLYGYTF; CDR3nt: TGTGCCAGCAGCCGGGGACAGCTCTATGGCTACACCTTC; j_gene: TRBJ1-2; d_gene: TRBD1; v_gene: TRBV27; abundance: few
CDR3aa: CASSYPGQGVRTGELFF; CDR3nt: TGTGCCAGCAGTTACCCGGGACAGGGTGTGAGGACCGGGGAGCTGTTTTTT; j_gene: TRBJ2-2; d_gene: TRBD1; v_gene: TRBV6-5; abundance: .
CDR3aa: CASSVVSGIQETQYF; CDR3nt: TGTGCCAGCAGCGTAGTGTCAGGGATCCAAGAGACCCAGTACTTC; j_gene: TRBJ2-5; d_gene: .; v_gene: TRBV9; abundance: .
CDR3aa: CAWGGGAFNSPLHF; CDR3nt: TGTGCCTGGGGAGGGGGTGCCTTCAATTCACCCCTCCACTTT; j_gene: TRBJ1-6; d_gene: .; v_gene: TRBV30; abundance: few
CDR3aa: CASSSLAGGTDTQYF; CDR3nt: TGTGCCAGCAGTTCCCTAGCGGGGGGCACAGATACGCAGTATTTT; j_gene: TRBJ2-3; d_gene: TRBD2; v_gene: TRBV6-5; abundance: .
CDR3aa: CASSLAWGETQYF; CDR3nt: TGCGCCAGCAGCTTGGCATGGGGAGAGACCCAGTACTTC; j_gene: TRBJ2-5; d_gene: .; v_gene: TRBV5-1; abundance: .
CDR3aa: CASRTGTGGREQYF; CDR3nt: TGTGCCAGCAGAACCGGGACCGGGGGACGCGAGCAGTACTTC; j_gene: TRBJ2-7; d_gene: .; v_gene: TRBV12-3/TRBV12-4; abundance: few
CDR3aa: CSVRDPDSRRTQYF; CDR3nt: TGCAGTGTTAGAGATCCCGACTCCCGCAGGACCCAGTACTTC; j_gene: TRBJ2-5; d_gene: .; v_gene: TRBV20-1; abundance: .
CDR3aa: CSAWTLRGDTQYF; CDR3nt: TGCAGTGCTTGGACTCTTCGGGGAGATACGCAGTATTTT; j_gene: TRBJ2-3; d_gene: .; v_gene: TRBV20-1; abundance: .
CDR3aa: CSANRGVLAAEQYF; CDR3nt: TGCAGTGCCAATAGGGGGGTACTCGCCGCCGAGCAGTACTTC; j_gene: TRBJ2-7; d_gene: .; v_gene: TRBV20-1; abundance: .
CDR3aa: CASSLNKGLAGLNEQYF; CDR3nt: TGTGCCAGCAGCTTAAATAAGGGACTAGCGGGGCTGAACGAGCAGTACTTC; j_gene: TRBJ2-7; d_gene: TRBD2; v_gene: TRBV7-2; abundance: .
CDR3aa: CASRTTDRGAYGYTF; CDR3nt: TGTGCCAGCAGAACTACGGACAGGGGCGCCTATGGCTACACCTTC; j_gene: TRBJ1-2; d_gene: TRBD1; v_gene: TRBV28; abundance: .
CDR3aa: CAWRGWVENTEAFF; CDR3nt: TGTGCCTGGAGGGGATGGGTCGAGAACACTGAAGCTTTCTTT; j_gene: TRBJ1-1; d_gene: .; v_gene: TRBV30; abundance: medium-sized
CDR3aa: CASSFPTTTSGRPSSYNEQFF; CDR3nt: TGCGCCAGCAGCTTTCCCACCACGACTAGCGGGCGACCTAGCTCCTACAATGAGCAGTTCTTC; j_gene: TRBJ2-1; d_gene: TRBD2; v_gene: TRBV5-1; abundance: .
CDR3aa: CASSQGGPQHF; CDR3nt: TGTGCCAGCAGCCAGGGGGGGCCCCAGCATTTT; j_gene: TRBJ1-5; d_gene: TRBD1; v_gene: TRBV7-2; abundance: .
CDR3aa: CASSIPQVTGYTF; CDR3nt: TGTGCCAGTAGTATACCCCAGGTCACGGGCTACACCTTC; j_gene: TRBJ1-2; d_gene: .; v_gene: TRBV19; abundance: medium-sized
CDR3aa: CASSLLAGGPGELFF; CDR3nt: TGTGCCAGCAGTTTGCTAGCGGGGGGCCCCGGGGAGCTGTTTTTT; j_gene: TRBJ2-2; d_gene: TRBD2; v_gene: TRBV27; abundance: .
CDR3aa: CSARIVGRRGQYF; CDR3nt: TGCAGTGCAAGGATAGTGGGTCGGCGGGGGCAGTACTTC; j_gene: TRBJ2-7; d_gene: .; v_gene: TRBV20-1; abundance: .
CDR3aa: CSALGYGWGGETQYF; CDR3nt: TGCAGTGCCCTAGGGTACGGTTGGGGGGGTGAGACCCAGTACTTC; j_gene: TRBJ2-5; d_gene: TRBD2; v_gene: TRBV20-1; abundance: .
CDR3aa: CASSLVRDNEQFF; CDR3nt: TGTGCCAGCAGTTTAGTCAGGGACAATGAGCAGTTCTTC; j_gene: TRBJ2-1; d_gene: .; v_gene: TRBV12-3/TRBV12-4; abundance: few
CDR3aa: CASRAALAKNIQYF; CDR3nt: TGTGCCAGCAGGGCAGCCCTAGCCAAAAACATTCAGTACTTC; j_gene: TRBJ2-4; d_gene: .; v_gene: TRBV12-3/TRBV12-4; abundance: .
CDR3aa: CSAREDSDFEQYF; CDR3nt: TGCAGTGCTAGAGAGGACAGCGACTTTGAGCAGTACTTC; j_gene: TRBJ2-7; d_gene: .; v_gene: TRBV20-1; abundance: .
CDR3aa: CASSYSSRLSGNTIYF; CDR3nt: TGTGCCAGCAGTTACTCGTCAAGACTCTCTGGAAACACCATATATTTT; j_gene: TRBJ1-3; d_gene: .; v_gene: TRBV6-5; abundance: many
CDR3aa: CASTGSGTNTEAFF; CDR3nt: TGCGCCAGCACGGGGTCCGGGACGAACACTGAAGCTTTCTTT; j_gene: TRBJ1-1; d_gene: .; v_gene: TRBV5-1; abundance: few
CDR3aa: CSASVGADTQYF; CDR3nt: TGCAGTGCTAGCGTAGGGGCAGATACGCAGTATTTT; j_gene: TRBJ2-3; d_gene: .; v_gene: TRBV20-1; abundance: .
CDR3aa: CASSPRRNNSPLHF; CDR3nt: TGTGCCAGCTCCCCCCGCCGAAATAATTCACCCCTCCACTTT; j_gene: TRBJ1-6; d_gene: .; v_gene: TRBV6-5; abundance: .
CDR3aa: CASSARTNTGELFF; CDR3nt: TGTGCCAGCAGTGCCCGCACGAACACCGGGGAGCTGTTTTTT; j_gene: TRBJ2-2; d_gene: .; v_gene: TRBV25-1; abundance: .
CDR3aa: CASRRGGGTRDYGYTF; CDR3nt: TGTGCCAGCAGGAGGGGCGGGGGGACGAGAGACTATGGCTACACCTTC; j_gene: TRBJ1-2; d_gene: .; v_gene: TRBV6-1; abundance: .
CDR3aa: CASRGPRSSGANVLTF; CDR3nt: TGTGCCAGTAGAGGTCCGCGGAGCTCTGGGGCCAACGTCCTGACTTTC; j_gene: TRBJ2-6; d_gene: .; v_gene: TRBV19; abundance: .
CDR3aa: CASSFQSNTVPINQPQHF; CDR3nt: TGTGCCAGCAGTTTTCAAAGCAACACAGTCCCGATCAATCAGCCCCAGCATTTT; j_gene: TRBJ1-5; d_gene: .; v_gene: TRBV12-3/TRBV12-4; abundance: .
CDR3aa: CASSGQGSNQPQHF; CDR3nt: TGTGCCAGCAGTGGACAGGGTAGCAATCAGCCCCAGCATTTT; j_gene: TRBJ1-5; d_gene: TRBD1; v_gene: TRBV6-5; abundance: .
CDR3aa: CASSIARDREDRTEAFF; CDR3nt: TGTGCCAGTAGTATAGCACGCGACAGGGAGGATCGCACTGAAGCTTTCTTT; j_gene: TRBJ1-1; d_gene: TRBD1; v_gene: TRBV19; abundance: few